This record concerns one TCR beta chain sequence. Its target is unknown. There are 20 residues in the CDR3. Germline V CDR1 and CDR2: MGHDK, SYGVNS. The sample comes from a study of CXCR3-negative and CXCR3-positive naive CD8 T cells. Study-level points and caveats: Unlike memory cells, which differed, naive CXCR3-negative and CXCR3-positive cells had similar TRBV-TRBJ usage. TRB CDR3s of CXCR3-positive naive cells were more hydrophobic than those of CXCR3-negative naive cells.

Identification of naive CD8+ T cells rested on CD45RO-CCR7+CD27+CD95- status. The TRB cDNA libraries were prepared by 5' RACE with UMI labels. TCRdb re-called the 5' RACE reads and shows each CDR3 protein once, DNA omitted. Its listing shows 75,000 to 90,000 distinct CDR3 sequences. Sequenced material: naive CXCR3+ CD8+ T cells from blood. Specified subset: CD45RO-CCR7+CD27+CD95- naive CD8+ T cells expressing CXCR3 (TNR3+). The chain employs TRBV25-1 and TRBJ2-7; without DNA, the TCRdb call of TRBD2 cannot be checked. The clonotype was recovered from a human donor in good health. Some clones in this sample may be carry-over from other donors' samples. CDR3 protein: CASSEYFARNEREGYYEQYF.